This T cell receptor (beta chain) originates from a study of T cell repertoires in cytomegalovirus infection. From the reads, TCRdb called clonotypes with MiXCR, one entry per CDR3 protein. The sample has about 500,000 distinct CDR3 sequences; around 30% are singletons. This clonotype came up a few times. Its cognate antigen is unknown. The germline V gene has CDR1 GTSNPN and CDR2 SVGIG (reference sequence). The CDR3 totals 14 residues. V was pared by 2 bases and J by 3 bases, with 13 bases between. V usage is TRBV30 and J usage is TRBJ1-1; tentatively, D is TRBD1 (5 bases). The source is a human donor in good health (CMV status not recorded). Some clones in this sample may be carry-over from other donors' samples. The specimen comprised cultured PBMCs, sampled from culture after CMV antigen stimulation. CDR3 loop: CAWSFGRAYTEAFF. The CDR3 DNA sequence: TGTGCCTGGAGTTTTGGCAGGGCATACACTGAAGCTTTCTTT.